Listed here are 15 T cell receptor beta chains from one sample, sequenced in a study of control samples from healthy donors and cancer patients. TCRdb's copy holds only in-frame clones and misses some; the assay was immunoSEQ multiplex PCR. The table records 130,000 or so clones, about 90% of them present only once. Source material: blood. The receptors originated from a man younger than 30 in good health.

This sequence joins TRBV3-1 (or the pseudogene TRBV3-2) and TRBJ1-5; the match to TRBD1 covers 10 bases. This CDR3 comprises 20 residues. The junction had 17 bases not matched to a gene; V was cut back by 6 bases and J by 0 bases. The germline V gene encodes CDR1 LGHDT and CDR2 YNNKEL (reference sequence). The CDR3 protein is CASSLGDRGPFFDSNQPQHF. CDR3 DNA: TGTGCCAGCAGTTTGGGGGACAGGGGCCCTTTTTTCGATAGCAATCAGCCCCAGCATTTT.

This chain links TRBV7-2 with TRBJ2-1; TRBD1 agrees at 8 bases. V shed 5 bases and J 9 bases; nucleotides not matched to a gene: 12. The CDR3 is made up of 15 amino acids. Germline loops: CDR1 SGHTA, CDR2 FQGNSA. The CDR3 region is CASSNPGQVFGEQFF. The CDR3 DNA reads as TGTGCCAGCAGCAACCCGGGACAGGTTTTCGGTGAGCAGTTCTTC.

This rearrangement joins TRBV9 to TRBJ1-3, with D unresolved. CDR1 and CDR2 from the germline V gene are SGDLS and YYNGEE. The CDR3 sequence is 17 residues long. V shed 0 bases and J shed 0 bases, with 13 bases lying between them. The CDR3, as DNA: TGTGCCAGCAGCGTAGGATCCGGTGGGAACTCTGGAAACACCATATATTTT. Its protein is CASSVGSGGNSGNTIYF.

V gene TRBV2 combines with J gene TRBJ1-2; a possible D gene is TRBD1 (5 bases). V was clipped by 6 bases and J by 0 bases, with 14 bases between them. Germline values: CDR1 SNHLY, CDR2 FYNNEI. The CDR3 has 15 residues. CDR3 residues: CASRPPGLTNYGYTF. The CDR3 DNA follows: TGTGCCAGCAGGCCACCGGGGCTTACTAACTATGGCTACACCTTC. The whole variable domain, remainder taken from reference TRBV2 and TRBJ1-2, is EPEVTQTPSHQVTQMGQEVILRCVPISNHLYFYWYRQILGQKVEFLVSFYNNEISEKSEIFDDQFSVERPDGSNFTLKIRSTKLEDSAMYFCASRPPGLTNYGYTFGSGTRLTVV.

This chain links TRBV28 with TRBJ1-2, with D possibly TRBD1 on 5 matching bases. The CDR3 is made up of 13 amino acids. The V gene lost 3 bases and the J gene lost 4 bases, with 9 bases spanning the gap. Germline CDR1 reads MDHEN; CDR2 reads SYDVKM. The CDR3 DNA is TGTGCCAGCAGTTTTGGACACCTCTATGGCTACACCTTC. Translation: CASSFGHLYGYTF.

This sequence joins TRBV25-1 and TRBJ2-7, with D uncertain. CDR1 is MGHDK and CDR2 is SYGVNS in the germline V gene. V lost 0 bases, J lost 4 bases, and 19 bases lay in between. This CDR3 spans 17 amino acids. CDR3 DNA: TGTGCCAGCAGTGAATATAAAACGTCAGCGCGTGCTTACGAGCAGTACTTC. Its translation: CASSEYKTSARAYEQYF.

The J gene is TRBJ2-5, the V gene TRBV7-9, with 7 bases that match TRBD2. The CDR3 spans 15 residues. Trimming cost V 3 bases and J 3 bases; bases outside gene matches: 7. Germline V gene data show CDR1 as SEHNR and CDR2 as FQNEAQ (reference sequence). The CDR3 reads CASSFVGGGKETQYF. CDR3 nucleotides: TGTGCCAGCAGCTTTGTGGGGGGAGGGAAAGAGACCCAGTACTTC.

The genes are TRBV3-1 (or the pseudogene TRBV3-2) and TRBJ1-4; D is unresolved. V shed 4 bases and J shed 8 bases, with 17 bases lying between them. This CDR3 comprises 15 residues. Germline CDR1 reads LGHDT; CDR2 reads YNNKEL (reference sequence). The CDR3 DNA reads TGTGCCAGCAGCCCACGACTCCTGATGGGGGAAAAACTGTTTTTT. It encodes CASSPRLLMGEKLFF.

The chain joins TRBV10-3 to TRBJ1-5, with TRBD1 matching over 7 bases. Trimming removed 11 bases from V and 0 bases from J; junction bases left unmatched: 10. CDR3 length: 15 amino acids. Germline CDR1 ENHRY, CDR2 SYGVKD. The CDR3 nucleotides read TGTGCCCCCGACGACAGGGCATATAGCAATCAGCCCCAGCATTTT. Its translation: CAPDDRAYSNQPQHF.

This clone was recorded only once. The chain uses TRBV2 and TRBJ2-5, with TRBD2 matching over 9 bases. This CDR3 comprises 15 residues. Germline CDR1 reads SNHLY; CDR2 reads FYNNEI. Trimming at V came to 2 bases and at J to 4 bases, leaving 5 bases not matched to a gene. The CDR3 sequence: CASSEMGLAGETQYF. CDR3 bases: TGTGCCAGCAGTGAAATGGGACTAGCCGGAGAGACCCAGTACTTC.

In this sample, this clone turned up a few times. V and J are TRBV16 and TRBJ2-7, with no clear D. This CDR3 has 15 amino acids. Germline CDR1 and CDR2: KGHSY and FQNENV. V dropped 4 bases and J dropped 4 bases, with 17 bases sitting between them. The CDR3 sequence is CASSPSRPVGYEQYF. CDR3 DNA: TGTGCCAGCAGCCCATCCCGCCCGGTGGGGTACGAGCAGTACTTC.

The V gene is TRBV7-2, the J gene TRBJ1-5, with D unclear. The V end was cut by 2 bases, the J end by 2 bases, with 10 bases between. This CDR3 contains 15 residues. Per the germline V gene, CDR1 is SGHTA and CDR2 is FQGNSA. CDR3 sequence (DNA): TGTGCCAGCAGCTTATGGCTATCAGGCAATCAGCCCCAGCATTTT. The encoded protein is CASSLWLSGNQPQHF.

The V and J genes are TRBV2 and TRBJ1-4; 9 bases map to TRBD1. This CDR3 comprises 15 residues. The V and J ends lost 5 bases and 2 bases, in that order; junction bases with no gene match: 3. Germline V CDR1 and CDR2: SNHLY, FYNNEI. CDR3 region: CASSRTGVTNEKLFF. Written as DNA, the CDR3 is TGTGCCAGCAGTCGGACAGGGGTCACTAATGAAAAACTGTTTTTT.

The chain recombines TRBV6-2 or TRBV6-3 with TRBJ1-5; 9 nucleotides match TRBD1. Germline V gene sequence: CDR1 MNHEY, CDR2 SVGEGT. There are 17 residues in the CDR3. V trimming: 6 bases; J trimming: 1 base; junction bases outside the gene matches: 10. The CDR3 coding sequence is TGTGCCAGCAGCCACCGTTTGACAGGGGGAAGCAATCAGCCCCAGCATTTT. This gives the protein CASSHRLTGGSNQPQHF.

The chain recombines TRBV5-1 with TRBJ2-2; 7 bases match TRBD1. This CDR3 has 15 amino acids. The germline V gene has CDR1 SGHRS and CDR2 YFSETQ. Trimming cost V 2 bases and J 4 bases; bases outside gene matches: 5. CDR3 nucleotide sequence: TGCGCCAGCAGCTTCGACAGGGCGGGCACCGGGGAGCTGTTTTTT. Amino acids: CASSFDRAGTGELFF.